The rows below give T cell receptor beta chains drawn from one sample of a study of T cell repertoires in cytomegalovirus infection. TCRdb re-called the reads with MiXCR, one entry per CDR3 protein. The sample has approximately 250,000 distinct CDR3 sequences; more than 9% are singletons. Sequenced: PBMCs. The receptors were gathered from a human donor in good health (CMV status not recorded). Some clones in this sample may be carry-over from other donors' samples. CDR3s include the opening cysteine and the closing phenylalanine or tryptophan. D genes are given only for firm matches. A clone size is listed for some rows: how often the clone was seen (once, few, many), or a class if it is expanded.

size: many; V: TRBV7-2; length: 16; D: .; J: TRBJ1-5; DNA: TGTGCCAGCAGCTTGGGTTTCGGCAGCGATAATCAGCCCCAGCATTTT; CDR3: CASSLGFGSDNQPQHF
size: .; V: TRBV5-1; length: 15; D: TRBD2; J: TRBJ2-1; DNA: TGCGCCAGCAGCTTGGAGACTAGCGGTTACAATGAGCAGTTCTTC; CDR3: CASSLETSGYNEQFF
size: many; V: TRBV4-3; length: 16; D: .; J: TRBJ1-6; DNA: TGCGCCAGCAGCCAAGAGGTCAGCTCCTATAATTCACCCCTCCACTTT; CDR3: CASSQEVSSYNSPLHF
size: few; V: TRBV29-1; length: 14; D: TRBD1; J: TRBJ2-7; DNA: TGCAGCGTTTCATCCGCCCTGACAGGGGACGAGCAGTACTTC; CDR3: CSVSSALTGDEQYF
size: few; V: TRBV20-1; length: 15; D: .; J: TRBJ1-1; DNA: TGCAGTGCTAGAGATCCTACGGGGATGAACACTGAAGCTTTCTTT; CDR3: CSARDPTGMNTEAFF
size: many; V: TRBV11-2; length: 12; D: TRBD1; J: TRBJ1-2; DNA: TGTGCCAGCAGCCGGACAGGGGATGGCTACACCTTC; CDR3: CASSRTGDGYTF
size: few; V: TRBV7-3; length: 16; D: TRBD2; J: TRBJ2-5; DNA: TGTGCCAGCAGCGCCGGACTAGCGCCTTCCCAAGAGACCCAGTACTTC; CDR3: CASSAGLAPSQETQYF
size: many; V: TRBV23-1; length: 17; D: .; J: TRBJ2-1; DNA: TGCGCCCGAATAGGGCGGGATTCCTTTAGCTCCTACAATGAGCAGTTCTTC; CDR3: CARIGRDSFSSYNEQFF
size: many; V: TRBV7-6; length: 19; D: TRBD1; J: TRBJ1-3; DNA: TGTGCCAGCAGCCCTCGGACAGGGGTCGCACTAGACTCTGGAAACACCATATATTTT; CDR3: CASSPRTGVALDSGNTIYF
size: few; V: TRBV14; length: 15; D: .; J: TRBJ1-3; DNA: TGTGCCAGCAGCCAAGATAGGGTCTCTGGAAACACCATATATTTT; CDR3: CASSQDRVSGNTIYF
size: many; V: TRBV6-2/TRBV6-3; length: 13; D: .; J: TRBJ1-1; DNA: TGTGCCAGCAGTGTGACAAAGAACACTGAAGCTTTCTTT; CDR3: CASSVTKNTEAFF
size: many; V: TRBV14; length: 12; D: .; J: TRBJ1-6; DNA: TGTGCCAGCAGCCAAGGGGCAACACCCCTCCACTTT; CDR3: CASSQGATPLHF
size: many; V: TRBV15; length: 15; D: .; J: TRBJ1-2; DNA: TGTGCCACCAGCAGGTTCCTAGAAGGGCTCTATGGCTACACCTTC; CDR3: CATSRFLEGLYGYTF
size: many; V: TRBV7-6; length: 14; D: .; J: TRBJ2-5; DNA: TGTGCCAGCGGAACGGGGCCAAATGAAGGGACCCAGTACTTC; CDR3: CASGTGPNEGTQYF
size: few; V: TRBV7-9; length: 12; D: .; J: TRBJ2-5; DNA: TGTGCCAGCAGCTTAGCAAGCGAGACCCAGTACTTC; CDR3: CASSLASETQYF
size: many; V: TRBV7-2; length: 16; D: TRBD2; J: TRBJ2-5; DNA: TGTGCCAGCAGCTACCTAGCGGGGGGGCGAGGAGAGACCCAGTACTTC; CDR3: CASSYLAGGRGETQYF
size: many; V: TRBV7-2; length: 14; D: .; J: TRBJ1-1; DNA: TGTGCCAGCAGCTTATGGGGGAGGAACACTGAAGCTTTCTTT; CDR3: CASSLWGRNTEAFF
size: many; V: TRBV6-2/TRBV6-3; length: 16; D: .; J: TRBJ2-6; DNA: TGTGCCAGCAGTTACTCGGGGCCCTCTGGGGCCAACGTCCTGACTTTC; CDR3: CASSYSGPSGANVLTF
size: .; V: TRBV2; length: 16; D: TRBD2; J: TRBJ2-1; DNA: TGTGCCAGCAGAGCCTTAGCGGGCGGCTCCTACAATGAGCAGTTCTTC; CDR3: CASRALAGGSYNEQFF
size: many; V: TRBV19; length: 14; D: TRBD1; J: TRBJ1-1; DNA: TGTGCCAGTACTAAAGGGGGCTTGAACACTGAAGCTTTCTTT; CDR3: CASTKGGLNTEAFF
size: .; V: TRBV19; length: 15; D: .; J: TRBJ2-3; DNA: TGTGCCACAAGACCCGTGGACTCCCGCACAGATACGCAGTATTTT; CDR3: CATRPVDSRTDTQYF
size: few; V: TRBV5-1; length: 17; D: TRBD1; J: TRBJ2-5; DNA: TGCGCCAGCAGCTTGAACCCCGGGACAGGGGGCCGAGAGACCCAGTACTTC; CDR3: CASSLNPGTGGRETQYF
size: many; V: TRBV6-1; length: 12; D: .; J: TRBJ2-5; DNA: TGTGCCGTACTAGCCCCTCGAGAGACCCAGTACTTC; CDR3: CAVLAPRETQYF
size: many; V: TRBV7-2; length: 15; D: TRBD1; J: TRBJ1-1; DNA: TGTGCCAGCAGCTTAGCGGCAGGGGGTGGGACTGAAGCTTTCTTT; CDR3: CASSLAAGGGTEAFF
size: few; V: TRBV5-5; length: 15; D: TRBD2; J: TRBJ2-1; DNA: TGTGCCAGCAGCTTGGTGGCTAGCGGGGGCCCTGAGCAGTTCTTC; CDR3: CASSLVASGGPEQFF
size: many; V: TRBV7-2; length: 14; D: .; J: TRBJ1-2; DNA: TGTGCCAGCAGCCCAGGTGGGGGGGAGTATGGCTACACCTTC; CDR3: CASSPGGGEYGYTF
size: many; V: TRBV20-1; length: 15; D: .; J: TRBJ1-5; DNA: TGCAGTGCTACCCCGACAGGAATCAGCAATCAGCCCCAGCATTTT; CDR3: CSATPTGISNQPQHF
size: many; V: TRBV6-2/TRBV6-3; length: 15; D: TRBD1; J: TRBJ2-7; DNA: TGTGCCAGCAGTCTGGGACAGGTCAGCTCCTACGAGCAGTACTTC; CDR3: CASSLGQVSSYEQYF
size: many; V: TRBV7-2; length: 15; D: TRBD2; J: TRBJ2-1; DNA: TGTGCCAGCAGCTTAACGGGAGCGGGACACAATGAGCAGTTCTTC; CDR3: CASSLTGAGHNEQFF
size: many; V: TRBV6-5; length: 15; D: .; J: TRBJ2-1; DNA: TGTGCCAGCAGTTACGGTTCAGGGGCTAGCAATGAGCAGTTCTTC; CDR3: CASSYGSGASNEQFF
size: many; V: TRBV7-2; length: 12; D: .; J: TRBJ2-3; DNA: TGTGCCAGCAGCACCCGAGGAGCAGCGCAGTATTTT; CDR3: CASSTRGAAQYF
size: few; V: TRBV5-6; length: 15; D: .; J: TRBJ1-4; DNA: TGTGCCAGCAGCTTGGCCATAGCAACTAATGAAAAACTGTTTTTT; CDR3: CASSLAIATNEKLFF
size: .; V: TRBV29-1; length: 13; D: .; J: TRBJ2-3; DNA: TGCAGCGCTGACAGGAGTTTCACAGATACGCAGTATTTT; CDR3: CSADRSFTDTQYF
size: many; V: TRBV7-2; length: 12; D: .; J: TRBJ1-1; DNA: TGTGCCAGCAGCTCACTGTACCGGGAAGCTTTCTTT; CDR3: CASSSLYREAFF
size: many; V: TRBV7-2; length: 14; D: .; J: TRBJ2-2; DNA: TGTGCCAGCAGCTGGGGACAGAACACCGGGGAGCTGTTTTTT; CDR3: CASSWGQNTGELFF
size: many; V: TRBV27; length: 16; D: .; J: TRBJ1-5; DNA: TGTGCCAGCAGTTTAAGGGCAGGGTCGGGCAATCAGCCCCAGCATTTT; CDR3: CASSLRAGSGNQPQHF
size: few; V: TRBV5-1; length: 15; D: TRBD1; J: TRBJ2-1; DNA: TGCGCCAGTACTACGACAGGGGGATCCTACAATGAGCAGTTCTTC; CDR3: CASTTTGGSYNEQFF
size: .; V: TRBV4-1; length: 14; D: TRBD2; J: TRBJ2-1; DNA: TGCGCCAGCAGCCAACCGGGGGGAGGGGATGAGCAGTTCTTC; CDR3: CASSQPGGGDEQFF